This T cell receptor beta chain was sequenced for a study of blood T cell repertoires in COVID-19. CDR1 is KGHSH and CDR2 is LQKENI in the germline V gene. V was cut by 2 bases and J by 4 bases, with 9 bases left in between. The CDR3 spans 14 residues. This clone came up a few times. Sequencing used immunoSEQ multiplex PCR; TCRdb keeps in-frame clones, though not all of them. The table lists some 250,000 clones, approximately 86% of them singletons. The clonotype originates from a woman aged 70 to 79 with active or convalescent COVID-19. V is TRBV18 and J is TRBJ1-5; no clear D. Sequencing was carried out using peripheral blood. CDR3 sequence (DNA): TGTGCCAGCTCACCAGGACGGGAGAATCAGCCCCAGCATTTT. Translating gives CASSPGRENQPQHF.